This T cell receptor beta chain was obtained from a study of OX40 agonist ivuxolimab in advanced cancers. Study-level findings and limits: Within 6 weeks, CD4+ and CD8+ blood T cells expanded clonally at 0.1 to 3.0 mg/kg. Researchers did not determine the expanded peripheral T cells' antigen specificity.

The CDR3 length is 14 residues. CDR1 and CDR2 (germline): MNHNS, SASEGT. The ends lost 6 bases at V and 9 bases at J; junction bases unmatched: 9. Generated by immunoSEQ multiplex PCR, the TCRdb table keeps only in-frame clones and is missing some. The sample has 65,000 to 90,000 clones, over 75% seen once; the top ten hold 2.3%. Concerning this clone itself: Its specificity is not known.

This sequence was found in an adult with an advanced solid tumor such as melanoma, head and neck, liver or kidney cancer. This chain uses TRBV6-1 with TRBJ2-1; 9 bases align to TRBD1. Sequenced here: CD4+ or CD8+ T cells sorted from blood, sampled in a trial of the OX40 agonist ivuxolimab. CDR3 nucleotides: TGTGCCAGCAGGCGAGGGACAGGGTCTTCTGAGCAGTTCTTC. This sequence encodes CASRRGTGSSEQFF.